This T cell receptor (beta chain) was identified in a study of blood T cell repertoires in COVID-19. Overall study context: The United States, Italy and Spain were the sources of the acute and convalescent COVID-19 samples. T cells, B-cell-depleted T cells, or PBMCs supplied cDNA or gDNA.

Study members were between roughly 18 and 90 years old and lived in about two dozen US regions. Trimming took 3 bases from V and 4 from J; bases not matched to a gene: 6. CDR3 length: 15 amino acids. Looked up from germline, CDR1 is SGHTA and CDR2 is FQGNSA. Sequencing used immunoSEQ multiplex PCR; TCRdb keeps in-frame clones, though not all of them. The data contain about 220,000 clones, 84% of them singletons. This clonotype was obtained from a woman aged 40-49 years who had recovered from COVID-19. The chain has TRBV7-2 and TRBJ2-7; 10 bases match TRBD2. What was sequenced was PBMCs or T cells enriched from blood (not recorded which). The CDR3 DNA is TGTGCCAGCAGCTTTCTAGCGGGAGTCAATTACGAGCAGTACTTC. Amino acid sequence: CASSFLAGVNYEQYF.